The clone carrying this TCR beta chain was seen only a few times. What it binds is not known. These data originate in a study of cytomegalovirus exposure and HLA in healthy donors. Study-level findings and limits: HLA-A and HLA-B allele assignments for most subjects were reportedly predicted accurately using TCR beta sequences.

Healthy donors of bone marrow made up the group. Germline CDR1 MNHNY, CDR2 SVGAGI (reference sequence). Germline trimming cut 2 bases from V and 7 bases from J; bases unmatched to any gene: 7. The CDR3 totals 16 residues. PCR used 60 Vbeta primers and 13 Jbeta primers. Clones were read by immunoSEQ multiplex PCR, and TCRdb kept only the in-frame ones, dropping some. The sample holds 200,000 to 250,000 clones, approximately 80% seen once. The J gene is TRBJ1-4, the V gene TRBV6-6; 10 bases align to TRBD1. This receptor was obtained from a woman aged 45 to 65 in good health and CMV-seropositive. Material for sequencing was PBMCs. CDR3 sequence reads: CASSYTRQGAGEKLFF. The CDR3 DNA follows: TGTGCCAGCAGTTACACAAGACAGGGGGCAGGTGAAAAACTGTTTTTT.